This TCR beta chain comes out of a study of blood T cell repertoires in COVID-19. The wider study: Sample material is recorded as cDNA or gDNA derived from T cells, B-cell-depleted T cells, or PBMCs.

CDR1 is GTSNPN and CDR2 is SVGIG in the germline V gene (reference sequence). After removal of 5 bases from V and 8 bases from J, the junction contained 8 bases not matched to a gene. This CDR3 has 13 residues. Original processing methods: Scientists estimated how many nucleated cells there were by amplifying reference gene primers. The protocol was immunoSEQ multiplex PCR, while the TCRdb copy is restricted to in-frame clones and leaves out a portion. The D gene and trimming were derived from the DNA, and the V and J assignments and clone size from that table. The sample includes around 340,000 clones, roughly 87% of them seen just once. Those enrolled in Seattle joined during active infection and were followed longitudinally afterward.

The source material was peripheral blood. This TCR was recovered from an older woman with COVID-19, enrolled during active disease. The chain uses TRBV30 and TRBJ1-3, with 8 bases lining up with TRBD1. The CDR3 is CAWGGQAGDTIYF. The CDR3 region has the DNA TGTGCCTGGGGGGGACAGGCCGGAGACACCATATATTTT.